This T cell receptor (beta chain) was recorded in a study of T cells in Graves' hyperthyroidism and ophthalmopathy. Amplification targeted TCR beta CDR3 regions from RNA transcripts. RT-PCR in the first round (using the HTBI primer set) targeted the TCR CDR3. TCRdb reanalysed the multiplex PCR reads using MiXCR and keeps one entry per CDR3 protein. The sample gives fewer than 700,000 distinct CDR3 sequences, approximately 17% of which show up once; 17% is in the top ten. The CDR3 loop spans 18 amino acids. Looked up from germline, CDR1 is MGHRA and CDR2 is YSYEKL. V lost 2 bases to trimming and J lost 3 bases; unmatched junction nucleotides: 11. This clonotype was seen more than once but under ten times.

J is TRBJ2-1 and V is TRBV4-1, with 9 positions matching TRBD2. This clonotype was obtained from a young woman with Graves' ophthalmopathy. Sequencing was performed on blood. CDR3 residues: CASSQTYSLAGSYNEQFF. CDR3 sequence (DNA): TGCGCCAGCAGCCAAACTTATTCCCTAGCGGGAAGCTACAATGAGCAGTTCTTC.